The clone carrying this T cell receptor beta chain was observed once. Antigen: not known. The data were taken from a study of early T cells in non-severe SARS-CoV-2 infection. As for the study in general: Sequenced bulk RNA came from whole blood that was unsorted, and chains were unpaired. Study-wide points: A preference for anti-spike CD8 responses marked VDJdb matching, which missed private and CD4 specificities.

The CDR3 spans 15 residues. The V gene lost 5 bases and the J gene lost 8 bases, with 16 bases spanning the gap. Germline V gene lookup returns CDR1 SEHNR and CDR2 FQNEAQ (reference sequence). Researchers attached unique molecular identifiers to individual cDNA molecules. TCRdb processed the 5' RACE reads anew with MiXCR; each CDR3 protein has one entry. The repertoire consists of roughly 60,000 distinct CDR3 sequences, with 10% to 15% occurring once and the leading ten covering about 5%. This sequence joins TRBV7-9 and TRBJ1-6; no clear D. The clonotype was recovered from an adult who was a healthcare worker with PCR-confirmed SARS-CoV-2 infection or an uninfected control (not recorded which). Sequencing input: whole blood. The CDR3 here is CASSGNGRTYSPLHF. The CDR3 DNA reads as TGTGCCAGCAGCGGTAACGGACGAACATATTCACCCCTCCACTTT.